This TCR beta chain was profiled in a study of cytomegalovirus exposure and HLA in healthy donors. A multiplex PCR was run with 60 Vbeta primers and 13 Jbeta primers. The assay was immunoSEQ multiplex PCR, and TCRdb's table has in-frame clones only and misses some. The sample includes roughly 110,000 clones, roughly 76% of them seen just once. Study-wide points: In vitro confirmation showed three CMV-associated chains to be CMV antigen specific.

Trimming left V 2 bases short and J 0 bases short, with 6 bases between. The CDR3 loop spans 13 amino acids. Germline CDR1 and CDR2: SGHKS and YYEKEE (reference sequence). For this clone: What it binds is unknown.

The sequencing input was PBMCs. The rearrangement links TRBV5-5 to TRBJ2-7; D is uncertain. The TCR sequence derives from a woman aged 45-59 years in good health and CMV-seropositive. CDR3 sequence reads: CASSFILSYEQYF. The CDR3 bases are TGTGCCAGCAGCTTTATTCTCTCCTACGAGCAGTACTTC.